These T cell receptor beta chains were read from a single sample in a study of CD8+ T cells in alopecia areata. Profiling relied on immunoSEQ multiplex PCR, and the TCRdb table lists in-frame clones only, not all of them. This table holds hundreds of thousands of clones, 67% found once. The sequencing here drew on CD4+ T cells sorted from blood, taken at week 0. The receptors originated from a human donor with alopecia areata. The CDR3 runs from the conserved cysteine through the conserved F or W.

V gene: TRBV4-3; CDR3 protein: CASSSRRGSGEKLFF
V gene: TRBV9; CDR3 protein: CASSARETPYEQYF
V gene: TRBV7-9; CDR3 protein: CASSIDSYYEQYF
V gene: TRBV29-1; CDR3 protein: CSVYRTAEAFF
V gene: TRBV30; CDR3 protein: CAWSHTGFYGYTF
V gene: TRBV29-1; CDR3 protein: CSVALANTGELFF
V gene: TRBV29-1; CDR3 protein: CSVEGPNTEAFF
V gene: TRBV30; CDR3 protein: CACSPTGYTF
V gene: TRBV29-1; CDR3 protein: CSVRASGTDTQYF
V gene: TRBV13; CDR3 protein: CASSRDRWGDGEQFF
V gene: TRBV30; CDR3 protein: CACAPDRDITDTQYF
V gene: TRBV4-1; CDR3 protein: CASSQVELSYEQYF
V gene: TRBV6-6; CDR3 protein: CATQPGGWDEQFF
V gene: TRBV10-3; CDR3 protein: CAISPGTGHPYGYTF
V gene: TRBV2; CDR3 protein: CASSEADRGNSPLHF
V gene: TRBV5-1; CDR3 protein: CASSFRGRDTEAFF
V gene: TRBV7-2; CDR3 protein: CASSLEQGVGQPQHF
V gene: TRBV6-5; CDR3 protein: CASSNGGGGSTEAFF
V gene: TRBV6-5; CDR3 protein: CASSKLRQAEQYF
V gene: TRBV6-5; CDR3 protein: CASSYNSHSGNTIYF
V gene: TRBV9; CDR3 protein: CASSVAGSGGYTF
V gene: TRBV30; CDR3 protein: CAWSASGYEQYF
V gene: TRBV29-1; CDR3 protein: CSVYGGSDTQYF
V gene: TRBV30; CDR3 protein: CAWSVRLIAGANEQFF
V gene: TRBV2; CDR3 protein: CASNGQGARLEQYF
V gene: TRBV9; CDR3 protein: CASSRRERKGPRETQYF
V gene: TRBV30; CDR3 protein: CAWRRTGGVDEQYF
V gene: TRBV21-1; CDR3 protein: CASSKIWPLETQYF
V gene: TRBV9; CDR3 protein: CASSPRGGGTDTQYF
V gene: TRBV2; CDR3 protein: CASSDLQGNQPQHF
V gene: TRBV7-2; CDR3 protein: CASSPGYGELFF
V gene: TRBV2; CDR3 protein: CASSVTDAKGSPLHF
V gene: TRBV2; CDR3 protein: CASIRGKGFQETQYF
V gene: TRBV29-1; CDR3 protein: CSVNSPDETQYF
V gene: TRBV30; CDR3 protein: CAWSEGLSTDTQYF
V gene: TRBV30; CDR3 protein: CAWSIGYGYTF
V gene: TRBV29-1; CDR3 protein: CSVGRSTDTQYF